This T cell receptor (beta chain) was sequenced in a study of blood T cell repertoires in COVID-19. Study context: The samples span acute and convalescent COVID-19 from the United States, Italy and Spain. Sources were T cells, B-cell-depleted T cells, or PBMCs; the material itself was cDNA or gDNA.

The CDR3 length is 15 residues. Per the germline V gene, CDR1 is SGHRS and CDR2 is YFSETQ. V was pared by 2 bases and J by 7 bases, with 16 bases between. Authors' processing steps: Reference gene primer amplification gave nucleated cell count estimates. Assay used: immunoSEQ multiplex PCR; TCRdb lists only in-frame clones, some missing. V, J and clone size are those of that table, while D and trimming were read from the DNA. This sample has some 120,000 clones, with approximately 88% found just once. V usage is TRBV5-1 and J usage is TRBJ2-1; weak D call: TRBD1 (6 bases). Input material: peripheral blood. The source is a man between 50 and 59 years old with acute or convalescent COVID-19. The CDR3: CASSLWDTLANEQFF. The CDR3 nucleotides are TGCGCCAGCAGCTTATGGGACACCTTAGCGAATGAGCAGTTCTTC.